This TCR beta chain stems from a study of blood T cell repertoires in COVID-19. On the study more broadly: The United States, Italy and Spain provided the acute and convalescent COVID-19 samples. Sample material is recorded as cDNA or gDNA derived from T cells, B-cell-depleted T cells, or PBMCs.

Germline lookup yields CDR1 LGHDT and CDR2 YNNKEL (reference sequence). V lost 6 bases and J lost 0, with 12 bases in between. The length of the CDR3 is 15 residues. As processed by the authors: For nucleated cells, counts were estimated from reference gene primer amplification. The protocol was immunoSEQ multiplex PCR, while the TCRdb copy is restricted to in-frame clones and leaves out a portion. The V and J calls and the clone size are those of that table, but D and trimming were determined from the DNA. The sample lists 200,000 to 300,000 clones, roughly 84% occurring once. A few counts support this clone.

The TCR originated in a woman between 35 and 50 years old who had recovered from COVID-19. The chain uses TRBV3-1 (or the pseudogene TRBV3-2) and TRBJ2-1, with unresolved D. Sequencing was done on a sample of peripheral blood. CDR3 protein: CASRDNRLSYNEQFF. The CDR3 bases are TGTGCCAGCAGAGACAACCGCCTCTCCTACAATGAGCAGTTCTTC.